Presented here are 21 T cell receptor beta chains from one specimen sequenced in a study of graft-versus-host responses after intestinal transplantation. Sequencing was performed with immunoSEQ multiplex PCR; in TCRdb, only in-frame clones are kept and a portion is missing. Of 30,000 to 45,000 clones listed, roughly 80% are singletons. The sample here was PBMCs, taken approximately 1,000 days after transplant. The receptors shown here come from a human patient who received an intestinal transplant, so some T cells may come from the graft donor.

The chain couples TRBV10-1 to TRBJ2-3; no firm D call. CDR1 is WNHNN, CDR2 SYGVQD, per germline (reference sequence). This CDR3 spans 14 amino acids. The V end lost 3 bases, the J end lost 6 bases, and 13 bases lay between the germline ends. CDR3 bases: TGCGCCAGCAGTGATGAGGACCGCCAGGATACGCAGTATTTT. Its protein is CASSDEDRQDTQYF.

V gene TRBV7-8 combines with J gene TRBJ2-2; perhaps D is TRBD1 or TRBD2 (5 bases each). The CDR3 covers 16 residues. CDR1 is SGHVS and CDR2 is FQNEAQ in the germline V gene. V lost 5 bases and J lost 4, with 17 bases in between. The CDR3 here is CASSPSLAGTTGELFF. CDR3 nucleotide sequence: TGTGCCAGCAGCCCTAGCTTAGCCGGGACCACCGGGGAGCTGTTTTTT. The entire variable domain, with the rest obtained from reference TRBV7-8 and TRBJ2-2, is as follows: GAGVSQSPRYKVAKRGQDVALRCDPISGHVSLFWYQQALGQGPEFLTYFQNEAQLDKSGLPSDRFFAERPEGSVSTLKIQRTQQEDSAVYLCASSPSLAGTTGELFFGEGSRLTVL.

The J gene is TRBJ2-7, the V gene TRBV5-4, with TRBD2 identical over 8 bases. This CDR3 has 14 amino acids. Per germline, CDR1 SGHNT and CDR2 YYREEE (reference sequence). J gave up 6 bases and V 0 bases, and 5 bases lay outside the gene matches. CDR3: CASSLDRGGGEQYF. The CDR3 region has the DNA TGTGCCAGCAGCTTGGATCGGGGGGGAGGCGAGCAGTACTTC. The variable domain in full, completed from reference TRBV5-4 and TRBJ2-7, reads ETGVTQSPTHLIKTRGQQVTLRCSSQSGHNTVSWYQQALGQGPQFIFQYYREEENGRGNFPPRFSGLQFPNYSSELNVNALELDDSALYLCASSLDRGGGEQYFGPGTRLTVT.

This clone was seen a single time. V is TRBV2 and J is TRBJ1-2, with D possibly TRBD1 on 5 matching bases. Germline assignment: CDR1 SNHLY and CDR2 FYNNEI. The CDR3 has 16 amino acids. The V and J ends lost 3 bases and 2 bases respectively, with 16 bases between them. The CDR3 sequence: CASSEGWAGNNYGYTF. The CDR3 region has the DNA TGTGCCAGCAGTGAGGGATGGGCAGGGAACAACTATGGCTACACCTTC.

This sequence joins TRBV11-1 and TRBJ1-5, with D maybe TRBD1 (6 bases). V lost 1 base, J lost 6 bases, and 10 bases lay in between. This CDR3 has 14 amino acids. Per germline, CDR1 SGHAT and CDR2 FQDESV (reference sequence). In DNA, the CDR3 is TGTGCCAGCAGCTTAGGGGGGGCAAGTCAGCCCCAGCATTTT. Amino acid sequence: CASSLGGASQPQHF.

This chain joins TRBV10-2 and TRBJ2-7; no firm D call. The germline CDR1 and CDR2 sequences are WSHSY and SAAADI. This CDR3 is built from 12 residues. Between the trimmed V and J ends, which lost 4 bases and 4 bases, there was a span of 8 bases. In DNA, the CDR3 is TGCGCCAGCAGTGTAGATAGGTACGAGCAGTACTTC. Protein sequence: CASSVDRYEQYF.

This chain connects TRBV5-4 to TRBJ2-4; 7 nucleotides match TRBD1. The germline V gene encodes CDR1 SGHNT and CDR2 YYREEE (reference sequence). The CDR3 runs 16 residues. Germline trimming cut 0 bases from V and 8 bases from J; bases unmatched to any gene: 11. The CDR3 here is CASSLVAGGSTDIQYF. As DNA, the CDR3 is TGTGCCAGCAGCTTGGTGGCAGGGGGATCCACTGACATTCAGTACTTC.

A single count supports this clone. V and J are TRBV4-2 and TRBJ2-1; TRBD1 might be the D (5 bases). The V and J ends lost 0 bases and 3 bases respectively, with 9 bases between them. Germline V gene data show CDR1 as LGHNA and CDR2 as YNFKEQ. This CDR3 is 15 amino acids long. CDR3 protein: CASSQDVQDYNEQFF. CDR3 coding DNA: TGTGCCAGCAGCCAAGACGTACAGGACTACAATGAGCAGTTCTTC.

This clone was detected only once. The rearrangement joins TRBV6-1 to TRBJ1-6; the D is unclear. CDR1 and CDR2 (germline): MNHNS, SASEGT. V shed 6 bases and J shed 7 bases, with 7 bases lying between them. The CDR3 contains 12 residues. The DNA for the CDR3 is TGTGCCAGCAGGGCAAGCAATTCACCCCTCCACTTT. Residues: CASRASNSPLHF.

This chain joins TRBV6-1 and TRBJ2-3, with 8 bases lining up with TRBD1. V was clipped by 6 bases and J by 4 bases; unmatched bases: 6. CDR3 length: 14 amino acids. Per the germline V gene, CDR1 is MNHNS and CDR2 is SASEGT. For the CDR3, the DNA is TGTGCCAGCAGCGCTAGACAGGGGTCAGATACGCAGTATTTT. Translated, it gives CASSARQGSDTQYF.

This chain links TRBV4-1 with TRBJ1-3; D is ambiguous. The CDR3 is 16 amino acids. V shed 1 base and J shed 6 bases, with 16 bases lying between them. Germline CDR1 is MGHRA and CDR2 is YSYEKL. The CDR3 reads CASSQAPIVGENTIYF. Written as DNA, the CDR3 is TGCGCCAGCAGCCAAGCTCCGATTGTGGGCGAAAACACCATATATTTT.

This clone has just a few counts. The V call is TRBV4-1, the J call TRBJ1-2; D is unresolved. Germline CDR1 reads MGHRA; CDR2 reads YSYEKL. CDR3 size: 17 residues. Trimming cost V 0 bases and J 6 bases, with 20 bases left between them. The CDR3 spells CASSQERGSPGEDGYTF. CDR3 nucleotide sequence: TGCGCCAGCAGCCAAGAGCGAGGGTCCCCCGGTGAGGATGGCTACACCTTC.

This clone turned up a few times. The rearrangement joins TRBV6-1 to TRBJ2-2, with 10 bases that match TRBD1. J gave up 13 bases and V 2 bases, and 4 bases lay outside the gene matches. CDR1 MNHNS and CDR2 SASEGT come from the germline V gene. The CDR3 has 13 residues. In nucleotides, the CDR3 is TGTGCCAGCAGTGAAACATGGGACAGGGGGCTGTTTTTT. This sequence encodes CASSETWDRGLFF.

This chain links TRBV5-4 with TRBJ2-2; D possibly corresponds to TRBD2 (5 bases). The V gene lost 3 bases and the J gene lost 5 bases, with 8 bases spanning the gap. The CDR3 length is 13 residues. The germline CDR1 and CDR2 sequences are SGHNT and YYREEE (reference sequence). Here the CDR3 DNA reads TGTGCCAGCAGCTCGCGAGGGACCGGGGAGCTGTTTTTT. Its protein product is CASSSRGTGELFF.

V and J are TRBV5-8 and TRBJ2-3; D is perhaps TRBD2 (7 bases). CDR1 and CDR2 from the germline V gene are SGHTS and YDEGEE. Trimming took off 1 base at V and 1 base at J, with 16 bases between the two ends. This CDR3 has 17 amino acids. The CDR3 is CASSLFRRGRGTDTQYF. The CDR3 DNA sequence: TGTGCCAGCAGCTTGTTCCGGCGGGGGCGCGGCACAGATACGCAGTATTTT.

The J gene is TRBJ1-2, the V gene TRBV19; 7 bases fit TRBD1. Germline-derived CDR1 and CDR2 are LNHDA and SQIVND (reference sequence). CDR3 size: 13 residues. J gave up 3 bases and V 4 bases, and 2 bases lay outside the gene matches. The CDR3 spells CASSKGQHYGYTF. The CDR3 nucleotides read TGTGCCAGTAGTAAGGGACAGCACTATGGCTACACCTTC.

This clone was recorded once. The J gene is TRBJ1-3, the V gene TRBV28, with D perhaps TRBD1 (5 bases). The CDR3 runs 15 residues. The V gene lost 5 bases and the J gene lost 10 bases, with 21 bases spanning the gap. Germline V gives CDR1 MDHEN, CDR2 SYDVKM. The CDR3 coding sequence is TGTGCCAGCAGTCCCTCAGAGGTGGGATGGGGGACCATATATTTT. As protein: CASSPSEVGWGTIYF.

The rearrangement links TRBV2 to TRBJ2-1, with D possibly being TRBD2 (7 bases). The germline V and J ends were trimmed by 8 bases and 0 bases, with 14 bases remaining between them. The germline V gene has CDR1 SNHLY and CDR2 FYNNEI. This CDR3 contains 15 residues. Here the CDR3 DNA reads TGTGCCAGCTCCGGGGGGCCGAGCTCCTACAATGAGCAGTTCTTC. It encodes CASSGGPSSYNEQFF.

The chain joins TRBV29-1 to TRBJ1-2; 9 positions agree with TRBD1. The germline CDR1 and CDR2 sequences are SQVTM and ANQGSEA. With 7 bases clipped from V and 6 bases from J, the junction kept 9 bases outside the gene matches. The CDR3 length is 13 residues. The CDR3 here is CSAFGGQGNGYTF. The CDR3 nucleotides read TGCAGCGCCTTTGGGGGACAGGGTAATGGCTACACCTTC.

The table lists this clone with a count of one. The J gene is TRBJ2-5, the V gene TRBV28; 13 bases are shared with TRBD2. Matching the DNA end better, TRBJ2-7 makes the J call doubtful. Germline CDR1 is MDHEN and CDR2 is SYDVKM. CDR3 size: 15 residues. The CDR3 DNA reads as TGTGCCAGCAGAACTAGCGGGAGGGACAACTACGAGCAGTACTTC. Amino acids: CASRTSGRDNYEQYF.

The CDR3 reads CASSDWTRDNEQFF. The CDR3 DNA reads as TGTGCCAGCAGCGATTGGACGAGAGACAATGAGCAGTTCTTC. The chain joins TRBV6-1 to TRBJ2-1; no clear D gene. The CDR3 covers 14 residues. CDR1 and CDR2 from the germline V gene are MNHNS and SASEGT. Trimming took off 6 bases at V and 5 bases at J, with 14 bases between the two ends.